These 30 T cell receptor beta chains came from one sample sequenced in a study of beta chain features in type 1 diabetes. Findings and limits, study-wide: Shortening of TCRB CDR3s, moderate but significant, appeared in all four CD4+ subsets of Type 1 diabetes patients.

What these receptors recognize is not known. Sequencing targeted expressed TCRB transcripts, as all isolated RNA had been reverse transcribed. Clones were sequenced by immunoSEQ multiplex PCR, and TCRdb holds only the in-frame ones, with some missing. The sample yields 250,000 to 350,000 clones, 14% seen once. Sequenced: naive CD4+ T cells from blood. The receptors here all came from a man aged 30 to 45 with type 1 diabetes.

The genes are TRBV28 and TRBJ1-4; 10 nucleotides line up with TRBD1. Per the germline V gene, CDR1 is MDHEN and CDR2 is SYDVKM. This CDR3 spans 16 amino acids. Losses at the gene ends were 5 bases for V and 8 bases for J; bases not matched to a gene: 11. The CDR3 loop is CASSSNYDRGHEKLFF. In nucleotides, the CDR3 is TGTGCCAGCAGTAGCAACTACGACAGGGGGCACGAAAAACTGTTTTTT. Full variable domain (remainder filled in from reference TRBV28 and TRBJ1-4): DVKVTQSSRYLVKRTGEKVFLECVQDMDHENMFWYRQDPGLGLRLIYFSYDVKMKEKGDIPEGYSVSREKKERFSLILESASTNQTSMYLCASSSNYDRGHEKLFFGSGTQLSVL.

The chain recombines TRBV30 with TRBJ1-2; TRBD1 aligns across 8 bases. The trim removed 3 bases at V and 0 bases at J, leaving 3 bases unmatched. The CDR3 length is 14 residues. Germline V CDR1 and CDR2: GTSNPN, SVGIG (reference sequence). The CDR3 region is CAWRVTGANYGYTF. In DNA form, the CDR3 reads TGTGCCTGGAGGGTGACAGGGGCTAACTATGGCTACACCTTC.

This clone was seen only a few times. The chain joins TRBV4-2 to TRBJ2-7; no clear D gene. In germline, CDR1 is LGHNA, CDR2 YNFKEQ. V was pared by 0 bases and J by 4 bases, with 7 bases between. CDR3 length equals 13 residues. The CDR3 DNA sequence: TGTGCCAGCAGCCAAGATATCGGTTACGAGCAGTACTTC. As protein: CASSQDIGYEQYF.

This clone was recorded a few times. The chain is built from TRBV5-4 and TRBJ1-5; 9 nucleotides line up with TRBD1. J lost 5 bases, V lost 4 bases, and 4 bases had no gene match. The CDR3 has 14 amino acids. Germline loops: CDR1 SGHNT, CDR2 YYREEE (reference sequence). In nucleotides, the CDR3 is TGTGCCAGCAGCCTGGGACAGGGCGATCAGCCCCAGCATTTT. It specifies CASSLGQGDQPQHF.

This clone was detected a few times. This chain connects TRBV7-2 to TRBJ2-7, with 7 bases aligning to TRBD2. CDR3 size: 14 residues. CDR1 SGHTA and CDR2 FQGNSA come from the germline V gene. The V and J ends lost 5 bases and 2 bases, in that order; junction bases with no gene match: 6. The CDR3 bases are TGTGCCAGCAGCATCGGGACTACAACCTACGAGCAGTACTTC. The encoded protein is CASSIGTTTYEQYF.

J is TRBJ1-1 and V is TRBV5-1, with 9 nucleotides matching TRBD1. The germline gives CDR1 SGHRS, CDR2 YFSETQ. This CDR3 has 14 amino acids. With 4 bases clipped from V and 1 base from J, the junction kept 2 bases outside the gene matches. CDR3 loop: CASSKGQGNTEAFF. CDR3 nucleotides: TGCGCCAGCAGCAAGGGACAGGGGAACACTGAAGCTTTCTTT.

The chain links TRBV6-6 to TRBJ2-1; 12 positions match TRBD2. CDR1 is MNHNY, CDR2 SVGAGI, per germline (reference sequence). CDR3 length: 15 residues. The V and J ends lost 6 bases and 5 bases, in that order; junction bases with no gene match: 5. DNA for the CDR3: TGTGCCAGCAGCCCCGGACTAGCGGGAAACAATGAGCAGTTCTTC. This sequence encodes CASSPGLAGNNEQFF.

This clone was found a few times. The chain joins TRBV29-1 to TRBJ2-5; D perhaps matches TRBD2 (6 bases). V dropped 6 bases and J dropped 5 bases, with 13 bases sitting between them. This CDR3 is built from 12 residues. Germline V CDR1 and CDR2: SQVTM, ANQGSEA. The CDR3 region has the DNA TGCAGCGTCCGGCGGGACGGGGAGACCCAGTACTTC. It translates to CSVRRDGETQYF.

In this sample, this clone turned up a few times. As DNA, the CDR3 is TGTGCCAGCAGCCTCGGAAGGACAGGGATCTCCGGAACGGAGACCCAGTACTTC. As protein: CASSLGRTGISGTETQYF. This chain links TRBV4-2 with TRBJ2-5; 8 nucleotides line up with TRBD1. CDR1 and CDR2 (germline): LGHNA, YNFKEQ. V was clipped by 4 bases and J by 5 bases; unmatched bases: 18. This CDR3 is 18 amino acids long.

This clone occurred a few times. J is TRBJ1-1 and V is TRBV4-3, with a weak D call TRBD1 (5 bases). CDR1 and CDR2 from the germline V gene are LGHNA and YSLEER. Trimming took 0 bases from V and 7 from J, leaving 9 bases between them. The CDR3 is made up of 13 amino acids. The CDR3 coding sequence is TGCGCCAGCAGCCAAGACAGGGTCAATGAAGCTTTCTTT. Its translation is CASSQDRVNEAFF.

This clone has a handful of counts. The chain employs TRBV28 and TRBJ2-1; a possible D gene is TRBD2 (5 bases). V shed 8 bases and J shed 0 bases, with 8 bases lying between them. Germline V gene data show CDR1 as MDHEN and CDR2 as SYDVKM. CDR3 length equals 13 residues. The CDR3 DNA is TGTGCCAGCCGTAGCGCCTCCTACAATGAGCAGTTCTTC. This translates into CASRSASYNEQFF.

This chain joins TRBV9 and TRBJ2-1, with 9 bases that match TRBD2. V shed 7 bases and J 1 base; nucleotides not matched to a gene: 3. CDR3 length equals 14 residues. CDR1 is SGDLS, CDR2 YYNGEE, per germline. The CDR3 DNA reads as TGTGCCAGCGCCAGCGGGAGGTCCTACAATGAGCAGTTCTTC. It codes for CASASGRSYNEQFF.

This sequence joins TRBV4-3 and TRBJ2-4; D is uncertain. The CDR3 loop spans 15 amino acids. Trimming left V 1 base short and J 0 bases short, with 7 bases between. From germline, CDR1 is LGHNA and CDR2 YSLEER. CDR3 sequence (DNA): TGCGCCAGCAGCCAAGTAGGCGGAGCCAAAAACATTCAGTACTTC. It specifies CASSQVGGAKNIQYF.

This clone was observed a few times. The chain couples TRBV25-1 to TRBJ2-7, with 9 bases lining up with TRBD1. Per germline, CDR1 MGHDK and CDR2 SYGVNS. CDR3 length: 13 amino acids. Unmatched junction bases numbered 4, after V lost 7 bases and J lost 3 bases. CDR3 sequence (DNA): TGTGCCAGCACCGGACAGGGGATCTACGAGCAGTACTTC. Protein sequence: CASTGQGIYEQYF.

This clone was found a few times. The chain carries TRBV4-3 and TRBJ2-1, with unresolved D. The V gene lost 1 base and the J gene lost 7 bases, with 8 bases spanning the gap. The CDR3 extends over 13 amino acids. Per the germline V gene, CDR1 is LGHNA and CDR2 is YSLEER. The CDR3 nucleotides are TGCGCCAGCAGCCAAGGTTCTAGTAATGAGCAGTTCTTC. Protein sequence: CASSQGSSNEQFF.

This clone turned up a few times. The chain is built from TRBV4-2 and TRBJ1-5; the match to TRBD1 covers 8 bases. In germline, CDR1 is LGHNA, CDR2 YNFKEQ. This CDR3 comprises 16 residues. Trimming cost V 4 bases and J 3 bases; bases outside gene matches: 8. The CDR3 region is CASSPELDRANQPQHF. Here the CDR3 DNA reads TGTGCCAGCAGCCCAGAACTGGACAGGGCCAATCAGCCCCAGCATTTT.

This clone has only a few counts. This sequence joins TRBV4-3 and TRBJ2-1; 10 bases agree with TRBD2. The germline V gene has CDR1 LGHNA and CDR2 YSLEER. This CDR3 spans 15 amino acids. V was clipped by 4 bases and J by 4 bases; unmatched bases: 4. CDR3 sequence (DNA): TGCGCCAGCAGCCCGACTAGCGGGCGTTACAATGAGCAGTTCTTC. This gives the protein CASSPTSGRYNEQFF.

This clone has a handful of counts. The rearrangement links TRBV28 to TRBJ2-2; D gene unclear. The CDR3 totals 15 residues. V was clipped by 4 bases and J by 0 bases, with 9 bases between them. Germline lookup yields CDR1 MDHEN and CDR2 SYDVKM. The CDR3: CASSYKHANTGELFF. The CDR3 nucleotides are TGTGCCAGCAGTTACAAACACGCGAACACCGGGGAGCTGTTTTTT. The whole variable domain, filled in from reference TRBV28 and TRBJ2-2, reads DVKVTQSSRYLVKRTGEKVFLECVQDMDHENMFWYRQDPGLGLRLIYFSYDVKMKEKGDIPEGYSVSREKKERFSLILESASTNQTSMYLCASSYKHANTGELFFGEGSRLTVL.

This rearrangement joins TRBV2 to TRBJ1-4; D is unresolved. The CDR3 has 12 amino acids. V was trimmed by 4 bases and J by 3 bases, leaving 3 bases between them. The germline gives CDR1 SNHLY, CDR2 FYNNEI. The CDR3: CASSVSNEKLFF. In nucleotides, the CDR3 is TGTGCCAGCAGTGTCTCTAATGAAAAACTGTTTTTT.

This clone appeared once. This chain connects TRBV7-2 to TRBJ2-1, with D possibly being TRBD1 (6 bases). The length of the CDR3 is 12 residues. Germline CDR1 is SGHTA and CDR2 is FQGNSA. V dropped 4 bases and J dropped 7 bases, with 8 bases sitting between them. The DNA of the CDR3 is TGTGCCAGCAGCTCCACAGGGAATGAGCAGTTCTTC. Translation: CASSSTGNEQFF.

This rearrangement joins TRBV4-1 to TRBJ2-6; TRBD1 might be the D (6 bases). In germline, CDR1 is MGHRA, CDR2 YSYEKL. The CDR3 runs to 19 residues. Trimming left V 0 bases short and J 4 bases short, with 19 bases between. Written as DNA, the CDR3 is TGCGCCAGCAGCCAAGATCCCTTCGAACAGGGTCCAGGGGCCAACGTCCTGACTTTC. Its protein is CASSQDPFEQGPGANVLTF.

The sample holds a few counts of this clone. The J gene is TRBJ2-7, the V gene TRBV6-5, with 12 bases matching TRBD2. This CDR3 has 16 residues. Germline V gene sequence: CDR1 MNHEY, CDR2 SVGAGI. With V trimmed by 0 bases and J by 5 bases, 5 bases remained unmatched. The CDR3 loop is CASSYSLAGGFHEQYF. As DNA, the CDR3 is TGTGCCAGCAGTTACTCCCTAGCGGGAGGGTTCCACGAGCAGTACTTC.

This clone was counted only a few times. This chain joins TRBV2 and TRBJ2-4, with TRBD2 identical over 9 bases. The V segment lost 3 bases and the J segment 7 bases; nucleotides outside the gene matches: 10. Germline lookup yields CDR1 SNHLY and CDR2 FYNNEI. This CDR3 contains 16 residues. CDR3 DNA: TGTGCCAGCAGTGACCCAATAGCGGGAGCGTGGAACATTCAGTACTTC. Its translation: CASSDPIAGAWNIQYF.

V gene TRBV6-5 combines with J gene TRBJ2-3; a weak D match, TRBD2 (5 bases). The V end lost 2 bases, the J end lost 3 bases, and 12 bases lay between the germline ends. Germline assignment: CDR1 MNHEY and CDR2 SVGAGI. CDR3 length: 15 residues. The CDR3 sequence is CASSYASTGTDTQYF. CDR3 DNA sequence: TGTGCCAGCAGTTACGCTAGCACGGGGACAGATACGCAGTATTTT.

V and J are TRBV11-2 and TRBJ1-1; no clear D gene. This CDR3 is built from 15 residues. The germline V and J ends were trimmed by 3 bases and 0 bases, with 11 bases remaining between them. Looked up from germline, CDR1 is SGHAT and CDR2 is FQNNGV. The CDR3 spells CASSFPTAVNTEAFF. The CDR3 region has the DNA TGTGCCAGCAGCTTCCCGACGGCGGTGAACACTGAAGCTTTCTTT.

Comments on this clone: A read error may produce the germline difference seen at one junction end. V is TRBV28 and J is TRBJ1-1; D is unresolved. This CDR3 has 12 amino acids. Per germline, CDR1 MDHEN and CDR2 SYDVKM. CDR3 DNA sequence: TGTGCCAGCGTTGATCTGAACAGTGAAGCTTTCTTT. Protein: CASVDLNSEAFF.

Only a few counts were recorded for this clone. V is TRBV19 and J is TRBJ1-1, with D unresolved. With 10 bases removed from V and 5 bases from J, the gap between germline ends came to 17 bases. Germline assignment: CDR1 LNHDA and CDR2 SQIVND (reference sequence). The CDR3 runs to 13 residues. The CDR3 coding sequence is TGTGCCACTCTCGGGGTGAGGAGGACTGAAGCTTTCTTT. It encodes CATLGVRRTEAFF.

The V and J genes are TRBV29-1 and TRBJ2-3, with 8 bases that match TRBD1. This CDR3 has 13 residues. CDR1 is SQVTM and CDR2 is ANQGSEA in the germline V gene. V dropped 6 bases and J dropped 3; count of bases not matched to a gene: 5. In nucleotides, the CDR3 is TGCAGCGTCCCTAGGACAGGGACAGATACGCAGTATTTT. It translates to CSVPRTGTDTQYF.

The chain carries TRBV28 and TRBJ1-5; 8 bases are a match to TRBD1. The germline CDR1 and CDR2 sequences are MDHEN and SYDVKM. CDR3 size: 13 residues. The V and J ends lost 8 bases and 6 bases, in that order; junction bases with no gene match: 6. In nucleotides, the CDR3 is TGTGCCAGCGGGGGGACAGGCAGTCAGCCCCAGCATTTT. Its protein product is CASGGTGSQPQHF.

The CDR3 loop reads CASSRRQGDSGANVLTF. Written as DNA, the CDR3 is TGTGCCAGCAGCCGAAGACAGGGCGACTCTGGGGCCAACGTCCTGACTTTC. The V call is TRBV7-9, the J call TRBJ2-6; the match to TRBD1 covers 7 bases. Germline assignment: CDR1 SEHNR and CDR2 FQNEAQ (reference sequence). Losses at the gene ends were 5 bases for V and 0 bases for J; bases not matched to a gene: 7. The CDR3 contains 17 residues.